One TCR beta chain is described in this entry. This clonotype was counted a few times. Which antigen it targets is not known. The input lacks base qualities; no much larger clone sits a single base away. This sample was sequenced with an Illumina HiSeq 1500. TCRdb handled the public reads itself, with Q25 trimming in fastp and clone calling in MiXCR, and kept productive beta chains. For every CDR3 protein sequence, its rows merge into one entry that carries the most common genes and DNA. A total of around 430,000 distinct CDR3 sequences appear in this sample, approximately 40% of them only once. The ten largest account for around 45% of the sample. The data were obtained in a study of T cell repertoires in cytomegalovirus infection (dated by TCRdb to 2018 to 2020). Background on the whole study: Recently identified HLA-C-restricted CMV epitopes, whose presentation resists viral immunomodulation, were targeted by peptide stimulations together with well-studied HLA-B-restricted epitopes. Because public TCR beta signatures pointed to carriage of CMV infection together with the matching HLA type, the HLA type of each donor mattered for the analysis.

Read against the paper, the sample's treatment or condition label means: in vitro stimulation with specific CMV peptide epitopes to enrich CMV-specific T cells. What the study reported, not specific to this receptor: Carriers of CMV infection plus the relevant HLA type were discriminated by the cumulative frequency of public TCR beta family members in the study cohort and in an independent approximately 340-donor cohort. The ex vivo response was dominated by HLA-C-restricted CMV-specific TCR beta clonotypes, which also provided the single most frequent clonotype in two of eight donors.

The CDR3 numbers 16 residues from cysteine through phenylalanine. CDR3 DNA only is kept here, 48 bases in frame from base 1. Cut back by 5 bases and 4 bases, the V and J ends lie 17 bases apart. For CDR1 and CDR2, the germline V gene (reference sequence) lists LNHDA and SQIVND. The sequencing used cultured PBMCs, collected from culture after CMV antigen stimulation. The TCR was taken from a human donor in good health (CMV status not recorded). Some clones in this sample may be carry-over from other donors' samples. The sequence joins TRBV19 to TRBJ2-2; the D gene is possibly TRBD2, with 6 bases matching. The nucleotide sequence reads as follows: TGTGCCAGTAGTCGGGAGCAGGGCGGTGTCACCGGGGAGCTGTTTTTT. This codes for CASSREQGGVTGELFF. With the portions outside the CDR3 filled from the reference TRBV19 and TRBJ2-2 genes, the complete variable region becomes DGGITQSPKYLFRKEGQNVTLSCEQNLNHDAMYWYRQDPGQGLRLIYYSQIVNDFQKGDIAEGYSVSREKKESFPLTVTSAQKNPTAFYLCASSREQGGVTGELFFGEGSRLTVL.